This T cell receptor beta chain was captured by sequencing in a study of cytomegalovirus exposure and HLA in healthy donors. CDR3 size: 16 residues. V was trimmed by 2 bases and J by 6 bases, leaving 17 bases between them. The germline V gene has CDR1 MNHEY and CDR2 SVGAGI. The PCR contained 60 Vbeta and 13 Jbeta primers. Repertoires were generated with immunoSEQ multiplex PCR, while TCRdb's copy carries only in-frame clones and drops some. The table lists about 160,000 clones, roughly 79% of them singletons. This clonotype was obtained from a woman between 50 and 59 years old in good health and CMV-seronegative. This rearrangement joins TRBV6-5 to TRBJ2-1, with a tentative D call TRBD1 (6 bases). Sequencing was done on a sample of PBMCs. The CDR3: CASSYTGTRVVNEQFF. The CDR3 DNA follows: TGTGCCAGCAGTTACACCGGGACAAGGGTCGTCAATGAGCAGTTCTTC.